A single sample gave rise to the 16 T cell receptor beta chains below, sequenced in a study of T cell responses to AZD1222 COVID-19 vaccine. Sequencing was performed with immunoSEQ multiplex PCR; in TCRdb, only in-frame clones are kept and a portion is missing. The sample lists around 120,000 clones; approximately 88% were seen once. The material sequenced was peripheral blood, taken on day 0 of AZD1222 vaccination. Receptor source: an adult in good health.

CDR3 nucleotides: TGTGCCAGCAGCTTAGCCGGGACACTGTTCGGGACTGAAGCTTTCTTT. As protein: CASSLAGTLFGTEAFF. The chain is built from TRBV7-9 and TRBJ1-1, with D perhaps TRBD1 (6 bases). The CDR3 extends over 16 amino acids. Germline CDR1 SEHNR, CDR2 FQNEAQ (reference sequence). V lost 0 bases, J lost 5 bases, and 16 bases lay in between.

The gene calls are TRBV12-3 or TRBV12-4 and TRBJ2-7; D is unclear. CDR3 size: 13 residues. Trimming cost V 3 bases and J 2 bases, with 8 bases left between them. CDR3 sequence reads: CASSLNRAYEQYF. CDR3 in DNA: TGTGCCAGCAGTTTGAATAGGGCCTACGAGCAGTACTTC.

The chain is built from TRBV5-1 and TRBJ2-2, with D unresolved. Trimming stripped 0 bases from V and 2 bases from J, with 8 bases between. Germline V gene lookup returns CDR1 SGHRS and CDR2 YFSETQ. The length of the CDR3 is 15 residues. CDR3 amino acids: CASSLDPDNTGELFF. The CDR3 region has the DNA TGCGCCAGCAGCTTGGATCCCGATAACACCGGGGAGCTGTTTTTT.

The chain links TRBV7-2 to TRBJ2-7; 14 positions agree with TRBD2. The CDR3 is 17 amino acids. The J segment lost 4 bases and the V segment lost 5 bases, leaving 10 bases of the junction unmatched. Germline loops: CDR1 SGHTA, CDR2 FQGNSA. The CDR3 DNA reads TGTGCCAGCAGCCGTCGACTAGCGGGAGGGACCCCGTACGAGCAGTACTTC. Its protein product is CASSRRLAGGTPYEQYF.

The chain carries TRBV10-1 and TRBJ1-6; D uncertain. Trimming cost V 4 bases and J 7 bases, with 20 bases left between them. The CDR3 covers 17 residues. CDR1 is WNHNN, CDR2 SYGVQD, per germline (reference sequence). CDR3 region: CASSAHPGGTVNSPLHF. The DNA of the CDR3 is TGCGCCAGCAGTGCCCACCCCGGCGGTACAGTGAATTCACCCCTCCACTTT.

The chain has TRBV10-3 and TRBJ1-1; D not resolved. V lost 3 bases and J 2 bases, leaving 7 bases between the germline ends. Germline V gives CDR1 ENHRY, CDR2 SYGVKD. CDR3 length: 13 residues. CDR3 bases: TGTGCCATCAGTGAAGTGGGTAACACTGAAGCTTTCTTT. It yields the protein CAISEVGNTEAFF.

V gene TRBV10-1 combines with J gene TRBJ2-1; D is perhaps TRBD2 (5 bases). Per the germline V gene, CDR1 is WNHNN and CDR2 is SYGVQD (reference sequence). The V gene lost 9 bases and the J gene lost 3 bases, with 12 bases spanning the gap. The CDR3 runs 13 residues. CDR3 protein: CARVLGVYNEQFF. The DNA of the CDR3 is TGCGCCAGGGTTCTCGGGGTCTACAATGAGCAGTTCTTC.

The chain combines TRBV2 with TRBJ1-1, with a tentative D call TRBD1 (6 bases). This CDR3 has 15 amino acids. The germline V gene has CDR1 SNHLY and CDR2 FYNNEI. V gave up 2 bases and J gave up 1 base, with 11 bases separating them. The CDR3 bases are TGTGCCAGCAGTGAATTGGTACAGGGGAACACTGAAGCTTTCTTT. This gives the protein CASSELVQGNTEAFF. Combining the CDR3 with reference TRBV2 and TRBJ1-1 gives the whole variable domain EPEVTQTPSHQVTQMGQEVILRCVPISNHLYFYWYRQILGQKVEFLVSFYNNEISEKSEIFDDQFSVERPDGSNFTLKIRSTKLEDSAMYFCASSELVQGNTEAFFGQGTRLTVV.

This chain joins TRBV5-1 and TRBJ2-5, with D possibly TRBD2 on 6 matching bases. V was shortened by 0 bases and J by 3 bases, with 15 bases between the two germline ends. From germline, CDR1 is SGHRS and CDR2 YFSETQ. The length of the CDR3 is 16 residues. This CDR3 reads CASSLGVEWGEETQYF. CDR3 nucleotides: TGCGCCAGCAGCTTGGGCGTGGAATGGGGGGAAGAGACCCAGTACTTC.

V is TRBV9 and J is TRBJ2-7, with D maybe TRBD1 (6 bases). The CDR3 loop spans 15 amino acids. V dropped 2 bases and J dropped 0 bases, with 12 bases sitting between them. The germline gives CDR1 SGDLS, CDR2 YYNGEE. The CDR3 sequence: CASSVGQSTSYEQYF. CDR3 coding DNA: TGTGCCAGCAGCGTCGGACAGTCCACCTCCTACGAGCAGTACTTC.

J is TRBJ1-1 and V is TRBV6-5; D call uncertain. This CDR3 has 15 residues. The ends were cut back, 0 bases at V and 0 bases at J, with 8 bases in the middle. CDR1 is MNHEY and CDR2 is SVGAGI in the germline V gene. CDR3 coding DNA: TGTGCCAGCAGTTACTCCAAAGATCTGAACACTGAAGCTTTCTTT. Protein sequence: CASSYSKDLNTEAFF.

The CDR3 sequence is CASTRSEYEQYF. The CDR3 bases are TGTGCCAGCACCAGAAGTGAGTACGAGCAGTACTTC. The chain joins TRBV2 to TRBJ2-7; D gene ambiguous. The germline V and J ends were trimmed by 7 bases and 4 bases, with 11 bases remaining between them. The CDR3 has 12 residues. CDR1 is SNHLY, CDR2 FYNNEI, per germline. Filled out from reference TRBV2 and TRBJ2-7, the complete variable domain reads EPEVTQTPSHQVTQMGQEVILRCVPISNHLYFYWYRQILGQKVEFLVSFYNNEISEKSEIFDDQFSVERPDGSNFTLKIRSTKLEDSAMYFCASTRSEYEQYFGPGTRLTVT.

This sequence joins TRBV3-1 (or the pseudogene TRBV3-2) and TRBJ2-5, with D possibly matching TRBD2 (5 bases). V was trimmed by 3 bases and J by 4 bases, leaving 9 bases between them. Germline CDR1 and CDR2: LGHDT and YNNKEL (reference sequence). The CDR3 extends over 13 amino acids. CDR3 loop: CASSQLGRETQYF. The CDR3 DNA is TGTGCCAGCAGCCAGCTAGGGAGAGAGACCCAGTACTTC.

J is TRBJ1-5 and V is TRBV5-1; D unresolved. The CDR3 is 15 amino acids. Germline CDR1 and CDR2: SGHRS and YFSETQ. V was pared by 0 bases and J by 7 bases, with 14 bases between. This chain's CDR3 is CASSLAWGPGQPQHF. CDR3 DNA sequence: TGCGCCAGCAGCTTGGCCTGGGGTCCGGGACAGCCCCAGCATTTT. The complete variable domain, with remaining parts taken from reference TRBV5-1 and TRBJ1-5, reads KAGVTQTPRYLIKTRGQQVTLSCSPISGHRSVSWYQQTPGQGLQFLFEYFSETQRNKGNFPGRFSGRQFSNSRSEMNVSTLELGDSALYLCASSLAWGPGQPQHFGDGTRLSIL.

CDR3 sequence reads: CASVGYRGGTDTQYF. The DNA for the CDR3 is TGTGCCAGCGTCGGATACCGGGGAGGCACAGATACGCAGTATTTT. The rearrangement joins TRBV19 to TRBJ2-3; weak D call: TRBD2 (5 bases). The CDR3 covers 15 residues. V was shortened by 9 bases and J by 1 base, with 17 bases between the two germline ends. In germline, CDR1 is LNHDA, CDR2 SQIVND (reference sequence).

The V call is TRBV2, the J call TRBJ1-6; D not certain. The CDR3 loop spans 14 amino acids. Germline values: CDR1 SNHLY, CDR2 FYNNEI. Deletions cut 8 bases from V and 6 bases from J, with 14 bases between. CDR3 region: CASHSSGFNSPLHF. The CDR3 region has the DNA TGTGCCAGCCACTCGTCCGGGTTTAATTCACCCCTCCACTTT.